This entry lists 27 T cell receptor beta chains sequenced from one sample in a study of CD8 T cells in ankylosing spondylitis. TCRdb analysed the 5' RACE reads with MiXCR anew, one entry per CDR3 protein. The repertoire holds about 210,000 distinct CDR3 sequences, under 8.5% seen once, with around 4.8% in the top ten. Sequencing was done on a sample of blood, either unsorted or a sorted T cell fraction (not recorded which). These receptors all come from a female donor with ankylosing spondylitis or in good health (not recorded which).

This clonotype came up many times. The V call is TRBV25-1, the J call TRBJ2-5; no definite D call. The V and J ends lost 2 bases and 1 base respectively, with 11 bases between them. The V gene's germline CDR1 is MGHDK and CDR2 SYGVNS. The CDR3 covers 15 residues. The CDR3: CASSEINAIQETQYF. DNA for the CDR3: TGTGCCAGCAGTGAAATTAATGCAATCCAAGAGACCCAGTACTTC.

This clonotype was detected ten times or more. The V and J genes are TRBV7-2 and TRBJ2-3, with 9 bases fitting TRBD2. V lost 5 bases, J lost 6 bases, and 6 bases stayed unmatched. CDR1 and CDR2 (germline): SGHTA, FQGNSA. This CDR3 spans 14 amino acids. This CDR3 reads CASSPGLALDTQYF. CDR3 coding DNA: TGTGCCAGCAGCCCGGGACTAGCTTTGGATACGCAGTATTTT.

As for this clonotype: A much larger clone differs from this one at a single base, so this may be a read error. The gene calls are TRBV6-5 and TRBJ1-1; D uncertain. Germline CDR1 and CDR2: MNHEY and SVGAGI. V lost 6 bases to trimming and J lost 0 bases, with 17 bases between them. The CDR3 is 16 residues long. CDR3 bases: TGTGCCAGCAGCTATGGGATTATCACCTTGAACACTGAAGCTTTCTTT. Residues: CASSYGIITLNTEAFF.

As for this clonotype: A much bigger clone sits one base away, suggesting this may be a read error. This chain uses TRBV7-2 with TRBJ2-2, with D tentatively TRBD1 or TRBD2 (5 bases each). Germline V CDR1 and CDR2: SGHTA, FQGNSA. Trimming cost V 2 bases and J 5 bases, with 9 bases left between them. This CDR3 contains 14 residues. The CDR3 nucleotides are TGTACCAGCAGCTTAAGTGGGGGAACCGGGGAGCTGTTTTTT. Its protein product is CTSSLSGGTGELFF.

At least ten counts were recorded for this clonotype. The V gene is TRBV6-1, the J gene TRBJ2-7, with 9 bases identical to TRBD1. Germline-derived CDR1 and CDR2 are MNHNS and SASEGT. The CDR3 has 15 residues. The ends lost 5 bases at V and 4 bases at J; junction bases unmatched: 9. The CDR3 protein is CASSPDGTGMYEQYF. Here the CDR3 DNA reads TGTGCCAGCAGTCCCGACGGGACAGGGATGTACGAGCAGTACTTC.

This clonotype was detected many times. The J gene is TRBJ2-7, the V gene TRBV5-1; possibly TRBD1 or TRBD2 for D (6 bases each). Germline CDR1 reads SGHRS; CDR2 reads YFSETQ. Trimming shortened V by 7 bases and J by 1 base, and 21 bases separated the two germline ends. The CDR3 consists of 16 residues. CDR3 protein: CASGPSGGTKSYEQYF. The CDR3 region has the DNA TGCGCCAGCGGTCCTTCCGGCGGGACAAAGTCCTACGAGCAGTACTTC.

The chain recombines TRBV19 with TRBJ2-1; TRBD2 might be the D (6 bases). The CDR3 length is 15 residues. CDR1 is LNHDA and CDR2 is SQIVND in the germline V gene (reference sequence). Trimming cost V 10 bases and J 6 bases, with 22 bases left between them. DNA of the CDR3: TGTGCCACCGCGCCTTTTACTAGCCTTGGCAATGAGCAGTTCTTC. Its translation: CATAPFTSLGNEQFF.

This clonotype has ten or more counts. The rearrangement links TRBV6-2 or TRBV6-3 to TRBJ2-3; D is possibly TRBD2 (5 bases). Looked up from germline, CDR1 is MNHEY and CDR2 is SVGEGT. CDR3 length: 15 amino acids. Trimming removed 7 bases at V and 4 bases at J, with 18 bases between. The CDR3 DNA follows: TGTGCCAGCAAGAAACTCCGTGAGGGTGCAGATACGCAGTATTTT. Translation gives CASKKLREGADTQYF.

In nucleotides, the CDR3 is TGTGCCAGCACCTGGGAGCGGGCGAACACCGGGGAGCTGTTTTTT. It encodes CASTWERANTGELFF. The J gene is TRBJ2-2, the V gene TRBV6-1; D may be TRBD2 (6 bases). There are 15 residues in the CDR3. V was cut by 7 bases and J by 0 bases, with 12 bases left in between. Germline values: CDR1 MNHNS, CDR2 SASEGT.

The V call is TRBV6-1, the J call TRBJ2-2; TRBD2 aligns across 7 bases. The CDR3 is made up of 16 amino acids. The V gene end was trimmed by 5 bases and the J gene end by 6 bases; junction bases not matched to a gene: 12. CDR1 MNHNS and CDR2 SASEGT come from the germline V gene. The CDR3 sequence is CASSQSGGGEAGELFF. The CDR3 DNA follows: TGTGCCAGCAGTCAGAGTGGGGGAGGGGAGGCCGGGGAGCTGTTTTTT.

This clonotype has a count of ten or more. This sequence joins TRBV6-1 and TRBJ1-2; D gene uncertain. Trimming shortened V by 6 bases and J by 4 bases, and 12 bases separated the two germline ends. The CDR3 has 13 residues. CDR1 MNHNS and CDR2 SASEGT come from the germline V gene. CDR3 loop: CASSEGGIYGYTF. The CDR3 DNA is TGTGCCAGCAGCGAGGGAGGCATCTATGGCTACACCTTC.

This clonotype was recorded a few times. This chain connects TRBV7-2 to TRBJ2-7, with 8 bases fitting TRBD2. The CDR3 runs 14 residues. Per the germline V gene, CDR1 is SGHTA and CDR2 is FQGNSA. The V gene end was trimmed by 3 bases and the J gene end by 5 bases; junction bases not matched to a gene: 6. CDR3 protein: CASSFNPGGDEQYF. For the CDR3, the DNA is TGTGCCAGCAGCTTTAATCCGGGAGGGGACGAGCAGTACTTC.

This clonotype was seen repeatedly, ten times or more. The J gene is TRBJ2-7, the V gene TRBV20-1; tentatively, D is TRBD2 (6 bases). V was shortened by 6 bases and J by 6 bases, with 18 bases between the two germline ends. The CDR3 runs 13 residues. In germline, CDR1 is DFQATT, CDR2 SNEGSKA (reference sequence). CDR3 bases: TGCAGTGCGACCCATACGCGGGAACGCGAGCAGTACTTC. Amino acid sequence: CSATHTREREQYF.

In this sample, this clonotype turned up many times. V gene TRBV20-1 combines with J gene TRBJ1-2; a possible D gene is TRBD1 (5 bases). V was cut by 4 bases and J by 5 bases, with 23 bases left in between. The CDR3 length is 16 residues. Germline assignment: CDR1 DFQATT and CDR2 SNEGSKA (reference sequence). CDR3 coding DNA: TGCAGTGCTACGTCCCTAACTACCCGGGACGGGTATGGCTACACCTTC. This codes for CSATSLTTRDGYGYTF.

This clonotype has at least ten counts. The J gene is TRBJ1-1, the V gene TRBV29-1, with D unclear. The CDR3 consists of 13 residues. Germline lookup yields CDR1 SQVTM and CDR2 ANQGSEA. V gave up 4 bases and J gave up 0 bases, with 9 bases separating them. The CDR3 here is CSVVGNLNTEAFF. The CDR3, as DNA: TGCAGCGTTGTGGGGAATCTGAACACTGAAGCTTTCTTT. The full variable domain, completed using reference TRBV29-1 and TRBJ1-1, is SAVISQKPSRDICQRGTSLTIQCQVDSQVTMMFWYRQQPGQSLTLIATANQGSEATYESGFVIDKFPISRPNLTFSTLTVSNMSPEDSSIYLCSVVGNLNTEAFFGQGTRLTVV.

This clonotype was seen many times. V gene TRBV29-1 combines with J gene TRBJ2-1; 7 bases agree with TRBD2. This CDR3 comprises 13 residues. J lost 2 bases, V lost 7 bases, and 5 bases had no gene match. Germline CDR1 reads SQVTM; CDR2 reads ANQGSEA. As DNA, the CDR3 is TGCAGCGCCGGGGGGACGCCCTACAATGAGCAGTTCTTC. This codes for CSAGGTPYNEQFF.

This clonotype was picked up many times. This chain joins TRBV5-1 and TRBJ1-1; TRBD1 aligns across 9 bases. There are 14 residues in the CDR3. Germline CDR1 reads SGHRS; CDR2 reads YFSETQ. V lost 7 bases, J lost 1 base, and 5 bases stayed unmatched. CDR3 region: CASGGQGRNTEAFF. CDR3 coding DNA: TGCGCCAGCGGGGGACAGGGTAGGAACACTGAAGCTTTCTTT.

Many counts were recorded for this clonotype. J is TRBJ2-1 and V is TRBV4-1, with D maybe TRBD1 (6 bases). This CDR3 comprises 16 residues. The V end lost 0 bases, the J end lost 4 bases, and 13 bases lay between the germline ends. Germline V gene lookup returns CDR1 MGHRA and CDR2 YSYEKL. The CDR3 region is CASSQERIQGYNEQFF. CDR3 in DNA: TGCGCCAGCAGCCAAGAGAGAATCCAGGGGTACAATGAGCAGTTCTTC.

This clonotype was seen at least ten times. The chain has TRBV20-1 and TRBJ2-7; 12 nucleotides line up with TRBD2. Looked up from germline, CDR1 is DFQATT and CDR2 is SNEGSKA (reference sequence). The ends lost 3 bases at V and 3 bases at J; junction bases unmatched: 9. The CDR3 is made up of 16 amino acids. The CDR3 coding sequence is TGCAGTGCTAGTTCGACTAGCGGGGGTTTTTACTACGAGCAGTACTTC. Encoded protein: CSASSTSGGFYYEQYF.

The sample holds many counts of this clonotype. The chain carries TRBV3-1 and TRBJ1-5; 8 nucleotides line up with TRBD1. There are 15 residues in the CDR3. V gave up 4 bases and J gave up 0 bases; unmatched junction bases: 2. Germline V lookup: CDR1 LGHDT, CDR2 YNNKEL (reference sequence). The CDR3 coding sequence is TGTGCCAGCAGCCGCGGACAGGGTAGCAATCAGCCCCAGCATTTT. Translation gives CASSRGQGSNQPQHF.

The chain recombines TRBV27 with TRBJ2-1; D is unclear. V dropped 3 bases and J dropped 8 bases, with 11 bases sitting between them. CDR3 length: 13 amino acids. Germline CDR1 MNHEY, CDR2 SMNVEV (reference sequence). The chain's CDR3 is CASSLDIRDEQFF. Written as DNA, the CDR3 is TGTGCCAGCAGTTTGGATATTAGAGATGAGCAGTTCTTC.

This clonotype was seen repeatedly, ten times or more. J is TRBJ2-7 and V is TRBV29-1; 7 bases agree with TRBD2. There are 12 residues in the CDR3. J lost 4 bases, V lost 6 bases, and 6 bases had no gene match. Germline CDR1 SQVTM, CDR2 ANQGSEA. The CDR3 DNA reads TGCAGCGTCAGCGGGAAGGGATACGAGCAGTACTTC. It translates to CSVSGKGYEQYF.

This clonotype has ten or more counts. As DNA, the CDR3 is TGCGCCAGCAGCCCGGAGGGGACAGGTGAGCAGTTCTTC. This translates into CASSPEGTGEQFF. The chain combines TRBV5-1 with TRBJ2-1, with 8 bases lining up with TRBD1. Germline CDR1 SGHRS, CDR2 YFSETQ. With 4 bases clipped from V and 9 bases from J, the junction kept 6 bases outside the gene matches. The CDR3 has 13 amino acids.

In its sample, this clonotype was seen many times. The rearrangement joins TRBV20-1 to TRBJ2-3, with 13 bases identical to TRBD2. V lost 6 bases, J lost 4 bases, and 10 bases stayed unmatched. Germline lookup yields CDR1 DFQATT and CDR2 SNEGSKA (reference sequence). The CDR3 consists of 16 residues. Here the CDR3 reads CSAPPRLAGGPDTQYF. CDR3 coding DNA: TGCAGTGCCCCCCCCCGACTAGCGGGAGGCCCAGATACGCAGTATTTT.

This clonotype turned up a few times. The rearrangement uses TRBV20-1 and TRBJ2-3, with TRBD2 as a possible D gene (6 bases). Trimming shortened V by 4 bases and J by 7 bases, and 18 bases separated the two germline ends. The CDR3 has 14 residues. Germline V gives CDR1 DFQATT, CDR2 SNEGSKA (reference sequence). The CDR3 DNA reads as TGCAGTGCTACACCGGGACTGAGGAGACATACGCAGTATTTT. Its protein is CSATPGLRRHTQYF.

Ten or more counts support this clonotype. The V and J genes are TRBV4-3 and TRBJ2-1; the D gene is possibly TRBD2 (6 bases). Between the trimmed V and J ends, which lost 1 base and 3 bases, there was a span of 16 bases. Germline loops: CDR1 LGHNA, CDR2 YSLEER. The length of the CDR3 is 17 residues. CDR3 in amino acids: CASSQAALAPSYNEQFF. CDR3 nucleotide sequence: TGCGCCAGCAGCCAAGCGGCACTAGCCCCAAGCTACAATGAGCAGTTCTTC.

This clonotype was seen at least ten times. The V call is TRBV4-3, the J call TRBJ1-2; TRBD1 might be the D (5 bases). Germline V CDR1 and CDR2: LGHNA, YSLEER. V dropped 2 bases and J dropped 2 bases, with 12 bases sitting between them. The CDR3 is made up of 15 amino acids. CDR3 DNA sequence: TGCGCCAGCAGCCAAAGGGGCATCGGGAACTATGGCTACACCTTC. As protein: CASSQRGIGNYGYTF.